This paragraph reports one TCR beta chain. The CDR3 spans 13 residues. Germline loops: CDR1 MNHEY, CDR2 SMNVEV (reference sequence). V lost 8 bases to trimming and J lost 4 bases; unmatched junction nucleotides: 8. Cells designated naive CD8 were CD45RO-negative and were positively selected for CCR7, with terminally differentiated effector memory CD45RA+ cells excluded. This sample was taken from a study of shared clonotypes between healthy human individuals. The table came from immunoSEQ multiplex PCR; TCRdb's copy has only in-frame clones and leaves some out. The sample holds almost 700,000 clones, about 90% seen once.

This TCR came from a man between 25 and 39 years old in good health. The genes are TRBV27 and TRBJ2-7; 7 bases line up with TRBD1. The sample taken for sequencing was naive CD8+ T cells sorted from blood. The CDR3 DNA is TGTGCCAGCGGCCCGGGACAGAGTTACGAGCAGTACTTC. It encodes CASGPGQSYEQYF.